What follows is one T cell receptor (beta chain) and its context. As yet, its antigen is unknown. Clones were sequenced by immunoSEQ multiplex PCR, and TCRdb holds only the in-frame ones, with some missing. The repertoire holds about 130,000 clones, approximately 94% seen once, with more than 0.9% in the top ten. Donors came from a validation cohort of approximately 110 subjects, distinct from the first 666-subject cohort. This sample stems from a study of cytomegalovirus exposure and HLA in healthy donors. General study findings and limits: The study flagged roughly 160 TCR beta chains as cytomegalovirus-associated. The classifier was said to identify cytomegalovirus status with high specificity and sensitivity. Some public TCRs appeared in many individuals, while most sequences were rare.

The CDR3 contains 15 residues. The trim removed 2 bases at V and 3 bases at J, leaving 7 bases unmatched. Per the germline V gene, CDR1 is SGHDN and CDR2 is FVKESK. The chain recombines TRBV14 with TRBJ2-7; 7 bases map to TRBD2. The material sequenced was PBMCs. The TCR sequence derives from a woman under 30 in good health and CMV-seronegative. The CDR3 DNA is TGTGCCAGCAGCCAAACGGCTAGCGGTGACTACGAGCAGTACTTC. Residues: CASSQTASGDYEQYF. Looking up the rest from reference TRBV14 and TRBJ2-7 gives the full variable domain: EAGVTQFPSHSVIEKGQTVTLRCDPISGHDNLYWYRRVMGKEIKFLLHFVKESKQDESGMPNNRFLAERTGGTYSTLKVQPAELEDSGVYFCASSQTASGDYEQYFGPGTRLTVT.